This T cell receptor beta chain was sequenced during a study of response to subunit inactivated influenza vaccine. Study-wide findings and caveats: Authors suggested each seasonal influenza vaccination recruits few new T cells.

Of note for this clonotype: Its antigen is currently unknown.

TCRdb reprocessed the RT-PCR reads via MiXCR and lists one record per CDR3 protein. The sample includes hundreds of thousands of distinct CDR3 sequences, approximately 11% of them seen just once. This CDR3 is built from 15 residues. Trimming took off 0 bases at V and 7 bases at J, with 15 bases between the two ends. Germline V CDR1 and CDR2: MNHEY, SVGAGI. A further study also used this sample, focusing on T cells expressing NK-cell markers. This second study notes: UMIs were included in TCR beta cDNA generated by 5'RACE template switching.

Sample: PBMCs from blood, taken on the day of vaccination. This TCR derives from a man aged 50-59 years who received an inactivated influenza vaccine. V and J are TRBV6-5 and TRBJ2-5, with TRBD1 as a possible D gene (5 bases). The CDR3 nucleotides are TGTGCCAGCAGTTACTCGATATGGCAGGGTTGGACCCAGTACTTC. Translation: CASSYSIWQGWTQYF.